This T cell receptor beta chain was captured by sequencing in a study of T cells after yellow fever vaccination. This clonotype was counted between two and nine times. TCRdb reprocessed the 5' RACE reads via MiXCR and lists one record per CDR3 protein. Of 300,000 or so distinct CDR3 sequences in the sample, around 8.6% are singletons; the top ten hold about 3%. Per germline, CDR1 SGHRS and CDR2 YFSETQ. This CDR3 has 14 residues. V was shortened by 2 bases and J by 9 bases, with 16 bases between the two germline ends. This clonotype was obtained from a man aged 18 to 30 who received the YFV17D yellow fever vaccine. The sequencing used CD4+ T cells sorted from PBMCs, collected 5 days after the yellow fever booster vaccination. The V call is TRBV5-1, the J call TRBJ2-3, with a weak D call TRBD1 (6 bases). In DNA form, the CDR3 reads TGCGCCAGCAGCTTAGATTCCGGGACACCCACGCAGTATTTT. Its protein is CASSLDSGTPTQYF.